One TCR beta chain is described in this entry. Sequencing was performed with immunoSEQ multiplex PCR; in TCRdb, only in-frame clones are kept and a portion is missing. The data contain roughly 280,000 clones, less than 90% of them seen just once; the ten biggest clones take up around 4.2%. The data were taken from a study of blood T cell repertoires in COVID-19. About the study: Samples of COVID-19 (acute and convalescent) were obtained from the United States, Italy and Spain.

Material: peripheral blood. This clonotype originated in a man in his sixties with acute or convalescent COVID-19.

CDR3 loop: CASSVAGGGETQYF. The CDR3, as DNA: TGTGCCAGCAGCGTAGCAGGTGGTGGGGAGACCCAGTACTTC. The chain couples TRBV9 to TRBJ2-5; D is unresolved. V was clipped by 0 bases and J by 5 bases, with 11 bases between them. This CDR3 is 14 amino acids long. In germline, CDR1 is SGDLS, CDR2 YYNGEE.